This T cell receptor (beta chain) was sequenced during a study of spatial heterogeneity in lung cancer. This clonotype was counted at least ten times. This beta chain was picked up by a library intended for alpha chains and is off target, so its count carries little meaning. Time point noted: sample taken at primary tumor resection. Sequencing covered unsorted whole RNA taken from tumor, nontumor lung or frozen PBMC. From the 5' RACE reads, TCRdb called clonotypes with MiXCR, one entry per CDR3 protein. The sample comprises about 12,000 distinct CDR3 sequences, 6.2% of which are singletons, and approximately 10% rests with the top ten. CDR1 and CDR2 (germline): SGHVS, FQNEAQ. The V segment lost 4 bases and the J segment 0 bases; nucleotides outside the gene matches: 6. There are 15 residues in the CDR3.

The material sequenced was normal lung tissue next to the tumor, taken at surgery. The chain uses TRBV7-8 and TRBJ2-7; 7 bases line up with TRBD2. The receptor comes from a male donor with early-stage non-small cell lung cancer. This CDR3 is CASSSGDYSSYEQYF. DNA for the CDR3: TGTGCCAGCAGCTCCGGGGACTATTCCTCCTACGAGCAGTACTTC. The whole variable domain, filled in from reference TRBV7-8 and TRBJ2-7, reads GAGVSQSPRYKVAKRGQDVALRCDPISGHVSLFWYQQALGQGPEFLTYFQNEAQLDKSGLPSDRFFAERPEGSVSTLKIQRTQQEDSAVYLCASSSGDYSSYEQYFGPGTRLTVT.